This T cell receptor beta chain was sequenced during a study of blood T cells in healthy people across ages. Germline CDR1 reads SGDLS; CDR2 reads YYNGEE. V lost 3 bases, J lost 3 bases, and 12 bases lay in between. The length of the CDR3 is 14 residues. Study results and limitations: Unknown CMV status may confound age-related changes in expanded clones. Long-lived and aged donors differed, with more naive CD4+ cells and higher diversity in the long-lived.

The second PCR ran roughly 6 to 11 cycles with a sample-barcoded 5' primer and J-beta primers. Each CDR3 protein gets one entry after TCRdb re-called the 5' RACE reads with MiXCR. The sample holds some 1.5 million distinct CDR3 sequences, roughly 28% seen once. This clonotype was detected a few times. The antigen is undetermined. This TCR derives from a woman aged 30 to 39 in good health. The source material was blood. This chain uses TRBV9 with TRBJ1-2, with a weak D call TRBD1 (6 bases). CDR3 region: CASSASQGDYGYTF. DNA for the CDR3: TGTGCCAGCAGCGCCTCACAGGGTGACTATGGCTACACCTTC. Full variable domain (missing parts from reference TRBV9 and TRBJ1-2): DSGVTQTPKHLITATGQRVTLRCSPRSGDLSVYWYQQSLDQGLQFLIQYYNGEERAKGNILERFSAQQFPDLHSELNLSSLELGDSALYFCASSASQGDYGYTFGSGTRLTVV.